One and the same sample provided the 12 T cell receptor beta chains below, sequenced in a study of T cells in Graves' hyperthyroidism and ophthalmopathy. Regions amplified from RNA transcripts were the TCR beta CDR3 regions. TCR CDR3 underwent first-round RT-PCR with the HTBI primer set. MiXCR, run by TCRdb on the multiplex PCR reads, gives a single entry per CDR3 protein. Here the sample spans 480,000 or so distinct CDR3 sequences, approximately 14% being singletons. The sample consisted of blood. Receptor source: a woman under 30 with Graves' hyperthyroidism.

The V call is TRBV29-1, the J call TRBJ2-1, with 9 bases that match TRBD2. Per the germline V gene, CDR1 is SQVTM and CDR2 is ANQGSEA. The CDR3 consists of 11 residues. The CDR3 DNA reads as TGCTTAGGGACTAGCCGAGGTGAGCAGTTCTTC. Translation gives CLGTSRGEQFF.

V is TRBV24-1 and J is TRBJ1-1, with D perhaps matching TRBD1 (5 bases). V gave up 7 bases and J gave up 3 bases, with 8 bases separating them. Germline V gene lookup returns CDR1 KGHDR and CDR2 SFDVKD. This CDR3 is built from 12 residues. Here the CDR3 DNA reads TGTGCCACCAGATGGGGGGACACTGAAGCTTTCTTT. Translating it yields CATRWGDTEAFF.

This clonotype was found many times. The chain is built from TRBV19 and TRBJ2-7; TRBD1 matches at 7 bases. CDR1 LNHDA and CDR2 SQIVND come from the germline V gene (reference sequence). V was pared by 8 bases and J by 0 bases, with 1 base of the junction left unmatched. This CDR3 contains 12 residues. The CDR3 nucleotides are TGTGCCAGTGGGACAGCCTCCTACGAGCAGTACTTC. The encoded protein is CASGTASYEQYF.

The rearrangement uses TRBV7-2 and TRBJ2-1; no firm D call. Germline V gene lookup returns CDR1 SGHTA and CDR2 FQGNSA. Trimming cost V 10 bases and J 5 bases, with 15 bases left between them. The CDR3 is 13 residues long. DNA of the CDR3: TGTGCCACCGCTGGGCAGGCGGACAATGAGCAGTTCTTC. Protein product: CATAGQADNEQFF.

This clonotype was counted at least ten times. This rearrangement joins TRBV18 to TRBJ2-5; D not resolved. Between the trimmed V and J ends, which lost 3 bases and 3 bases, there was a span of 14 bases. The germline CDR1 and CDR2 sequences are KGHSH and LQKENI. The CDR3 is 15 residues long. The CDR3 DNA follows: TGTGCCAGCTCACCTTACTCGGGTCAAAAAGAGACCCAGTACTTC. Its translation: CASSPYSGQKETQYF.

This clonotype was picked up many times. The chain recombines TRBV7-3 with TRBJ2-1; 7 bases are shared with TRBD2. This CDR3 has 13 amino acids. J gave up 5 bases and V 6 bases, and 4 bases lay outside the gene matches. CDR1 and CDR2 (germline): SGHTA, FQGTGA. The DNA of the CDR3 is TGTGCCAGCAGTCTAGCGGAGGACAATGAGCAGTTCTTC. It encodes CASSLAEDNEQFF. Complete variable domain (other parts from reference TRBV7-3 and TRBJ2-1): GAGVSQTPSNKVTEKGKYVELRCDPISGHTALYWYRQSLGQGPEFLIYFQGTGAADDSGLPNDRFFAVRPEGSVSTLKIQRTERGDSAVYLCASSLAEDNEQFFGPGTRLTVL.

This clonotype was seen repeatedly, ten times or more. The V and J genes are TRBV30 and TRBJ1-2; 7 bases align to TRBD1. Trimming took 2 bases from V and 3 from J; bases not matched to a gene: 0. Germline V CDR1 and CDR2: GTSNPN, SVGIG (reference sequence). This CDR3 comprises 12 residues. The CDR3 loop is CAWSQGDYGYTF. For the CDR3, the DNA is TGTGCCTGGAGTCAGGGGGACTATGGCTACACCTTC.

The table lists this clonotype with a few counts. The chain employs TRBV7-9 and TRBJ1-6; TRBD1 aligns across 7 bases. The junction had 5 bases not matched to a gene; V was cut back by 2 bases and J by 7 bases. Germline lookup yields CDR1 SEHNR and CDR2 FQNEAQ (reference sequence). This CDR3 has 15 residues. The CDR3 spells CASSLTGQLNSPLHF. The CDR3 bases are TGTGCCAGCAGCTTAACGGGACAGCTCAATTCACCCCTCCACTTT.

In this sample, this clonotype turned up a few times. The chain links TRBV27 to TRBJ1-6, with 7 positions matching TRBD1. The CDR3 covers 15 residues. The V segment lost 0 bases and the J segment 4 bases; nucleotides outside the gene matches: 0. CDR1 MNHEY and CDR2 SMNVEV come from the germline V gene (reference sequence). CDR3 sequence reads: CASSLSRGYNSPLHF. CDR3 nucleotide sequence: TGTGCCAGCAGTTTATCCAGGGGGTATAATTCACCCCTCCACTTT.

This clonotype was observed at least ten times. V gene TRBV30 combines with J gene TRBJ1-5, with D perhaps TRBD1 (5 bases). The CDR3 contains 15 residues. Germline CDR1 reads GTSNPN; CDR2 reads SVGIG (reference sequence). V lost 4 bases to trimming and J lost 4 bases, with 17 bases between them. In DNA form, the CDR3 reads TGTGCCTGGACCAGCTCCGGCAGGGAGAATCAGCCCCAGCATTTT. Translated: CAWTSSGRENQPQHF.

This clonotype came up a few times. The V gene is TRBV5-1, the J gene TRBJ1-2; a weak D match, TRBD1 (5 bases). Germline V lookup: CDR1 SGHRS, CDR2 YFSETQ. The CDR3 loop spans 14 amino acids. V lost 0 bases and J lost 7, with 13 bases in between. The CDR3 DNA reads TGCGCCAGCAGCTTGGGTGGGGCCCAAGTTGGCTACACCTTC. Translated, it gives CASSLGGAQVGYTF.

Concerning this clonotype itself: Being one base from a much bigger clone, this may be a read error. This sequence joins TRBV7-3 and TRBJ2-5; no firm D call. CDR3 length equals 14 residues. Germline V gene lookup returns CDR1 SGHTA and CDR2 FQGTGA. The DNA for the CDR3 is TGTGTCAGCAGCCCCGACACCTTCCAAGAGACCCAGTACTTC. Encoded protein: CVSSPDTFQETQYF.